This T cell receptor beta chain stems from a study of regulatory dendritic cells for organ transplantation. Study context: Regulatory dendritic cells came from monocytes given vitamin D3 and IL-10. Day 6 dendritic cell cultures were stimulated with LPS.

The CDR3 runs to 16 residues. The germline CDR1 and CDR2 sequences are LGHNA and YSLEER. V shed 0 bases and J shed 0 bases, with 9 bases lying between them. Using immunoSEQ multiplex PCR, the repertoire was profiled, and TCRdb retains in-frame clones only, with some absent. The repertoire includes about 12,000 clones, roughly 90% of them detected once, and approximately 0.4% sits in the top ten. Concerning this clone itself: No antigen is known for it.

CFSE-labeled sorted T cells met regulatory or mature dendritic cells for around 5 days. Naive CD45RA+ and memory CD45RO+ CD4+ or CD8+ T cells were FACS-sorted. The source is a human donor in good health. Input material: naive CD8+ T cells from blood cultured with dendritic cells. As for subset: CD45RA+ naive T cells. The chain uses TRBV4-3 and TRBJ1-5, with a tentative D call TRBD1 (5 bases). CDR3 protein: CASSQDGGASNQPQHF. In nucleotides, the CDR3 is TGCGCCAGCAGCCAAGATGGAGGGGCTAGCAATCAGCCCCAGCATTTT.